The present TCR beta chain was sequenced within a study of CD8 T cells in ankylosing spondylitis. Study observations and caveats: Before this, some motif variants had been reported in reactive arthritis synovial fluid and blood. Made up of about eight highly homologous variants, a TCR beta motif appeared characteristic of ankylosing spondylitis blood. Within matched ankylosing spondylitis synovial fluid, disease-linked clones were reportedly significantly enriched. CD8+ disease-linked clones were present at relatively low frequencies in blood.

Library preparation for TCR beta used quantitative 5'-RACE with molecular barcodes. One entry per CDR3 protein, called by TCRdb with MiXCR from the 5' RACE reads. The repertoire consists of approximately 140,000 distinct CDR3 sequences, with 15% to 20% occurring once and the leading ten covering roughly 30%. This CDR3 is built from 12 residues. In germline, CDR1 is LGHDT, CDR2 YNNKEL (reference sequence). The V end was cut by 8 bases, the J end by 6 bases, with 14 bases between. Worth noting for this clonotype: The antigen is unknown.

The clonotype originates from a male donor with ankylosing spondylitis. What was sequenced was blood, either unsorted or a sorted T cell fraction (not recorded which). This rearrangement joins TRBV3-1 to TRBJ2-7; maybe TRBD1 (7 bases). CDR3: CASSVQGGEQYF. Here the CDR3 DNA reads TGTGCCAGCTCCGTCCAGGGGGGCGAGCAGTACTTC.